This T cell receptor (beta chain) originates from a study of blood T cell repertoires in COVID-19. Background on the study: Whether acute or convalescent, the COVID-19 samples came from the United States, Italy and Spain. Sample material is recorded as cDNA or gDNA derived from T cells, B-cell-depleted T cells, or PBMCs.

V shed 5 bases and J 9 bases; nucleotides not matched to a gene: 12. The germline V gene encodes CDR1 SGHDN and CDR2 FVKESK. This CDR3 is built from 16 residues. Per the original data handling: Scientists estimated how many nucleated cells there were by amplifying reference gene primers. The protocol was immunoSEQ multiplex PCR, while the TCRdb copy is restricted to in-frame clones and leaves out a portion. V and J calls and clone size are copied from that table; D and trimming were computed from the DNA. The sample holds roughly 200,000 clones; approximately 80% are singletons and the top ten take about 1.6%.

The chain links TRBV14 to TRBJ2-1; 11 bases match TRBD2. The receptor's source is a human donor in a cohort sampled during active COVID-19. Material: peripheral blood. The CDR3 is CASSRTLAGGPGEQFF. DNA of the CDR3: TGTGCCAGCAGCAGGACCTTAGCGGGGGGGCCGGGTGAGCAGTTCTTC.